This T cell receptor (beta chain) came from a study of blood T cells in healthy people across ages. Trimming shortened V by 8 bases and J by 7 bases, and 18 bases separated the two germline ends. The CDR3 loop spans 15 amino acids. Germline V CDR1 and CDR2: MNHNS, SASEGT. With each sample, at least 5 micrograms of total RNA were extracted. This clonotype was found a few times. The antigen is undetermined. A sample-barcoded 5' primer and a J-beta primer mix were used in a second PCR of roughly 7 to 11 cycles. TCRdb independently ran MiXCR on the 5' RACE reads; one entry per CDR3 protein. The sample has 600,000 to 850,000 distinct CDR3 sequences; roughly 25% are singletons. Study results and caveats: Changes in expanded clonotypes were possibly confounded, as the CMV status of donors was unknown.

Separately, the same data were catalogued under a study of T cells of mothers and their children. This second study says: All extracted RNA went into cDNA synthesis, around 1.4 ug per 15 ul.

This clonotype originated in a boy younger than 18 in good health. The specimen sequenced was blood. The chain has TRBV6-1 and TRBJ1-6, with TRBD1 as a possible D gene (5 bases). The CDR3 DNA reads TGTGCCAGCGGTCGCTCGGGGGTCTTGAATTCACCCCTCCACTTT. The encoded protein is CASGRSGVLNSPLHF.